The T cell receptor (beta chain) described here comes from a study of human T cells and chemical hapten exposure. From germline, CDR1 is SNHLY and CDR2 FYNNEI. V lost 8 bases and J 0 bases, leaving 14 bases between the germline ends. The CDR3 covers 16 residues. Time point specified: pre-sensitization, week 0. The sample's treatment: therapeutic diphenylcyclopropenone sensitization with weekly scalp DPC. This clonotype was recorded at least ten times. TCRdb reanalysed the RACE reads using MiXCR and keeps one entry per CDR3 protein. The sample shows tens of thousands of distinct CDR3 sequences, 5.5% to 7.5% of them seen only once.

Material: whole blood, obtained in connection with sensitization to the hapten diphenylcyclopropenone (DPC). The chain links TRBV2 to TRBJ1-6; D call uncertain. The sequence came from a woman in her 30s with alopecia areata. Some clones in this sample may be carry-over from other donors' samples. The CDR3 sequence: CASSLGRSSYNSPLHF. CDR3 nucleotide sequence: TGTGCCAGCTCTTTGGGTCGGAGCTCCTATAATTCACCCCTCCACTTT.